This TCR beta chain was identified during a study of blood T cells in healthy people across ages. Those donating, healthy Caucasian individuals from Russia, were aged roughly 6 to 95. A few counts support this clonotype. The antigen remains undetermined. General observations from the study: Long-lived donors had more naive CD4+ cells and higher diversity than aged donors.

The CDR3 sequence is 14 residues long. V lost 6 bases and J lost 3; bases outside the gene matches: 7. Germline-derived CDR1 and CDR2 are SNHLY and FYNNEI. Using a J-beta primer mix together with a sample-barcoded 5' primer, a second PCR was run for roughly 6 to 12 cycles. A template-switch adaptor with 12 random nucleotides tagged each cDNA molecule. TCRdb analysed the 5' RACE reads with MiXCR anew, one entry per CDR3 protein. The repertoire holds roughly 720,000 distinct CDR3 sequences, with 40% to 65% as singletons. The TCR sequence derives from a man older than 75 in good health. The sequenced sample consisted of blood. V gene TRBV2 combines with J gene TRBJ1-2, with 7 bases aligning to TRBD1. CDR3 protein: CASSRSTGDYGYTF. For the CDR3, the DNA is TGTGCCAGCAGCAGAAGTACAGGGGACTATGGCTACACCTTC.